The 5 T cell receptor beta chains below all came from one sample that was sequenced in a study of blood T cells in healthy people across ages (dated by TCRdb to about 2015). Library generation was performed with 5' RACE. TCRdb records Illumina HiSeq 2500 as the sequencer. A second PCR of roughly 7 to 11 cycles was run with a J-beta primer mix and a sample-barcoded 5' primer. In TCRdb, the public reads were trimmed at Q25 with fastp and aligned with MiXCR, with productive beta chains retained. CDR3 protein sequences are deduplicated, and each keeps its most common genes and DNA. The sample has over 950,000 distinct CDR3 sequences on record, 35% to 40% of them singletons. The ten largest clones add up to around 12% of the sample. The sample comprised blood. The receptor set was obtained from a man aged 18 to 30 in good health.

The chain couples TRBV20-1 to TRBJ1-2; 8 positions match TRBD1. The junction had 9 bases not matched to a gene; V was cut back by 0 bases and J by 3 bases. The CDR3 is 16 residues long. Germline-derived CDR1 and CDR2 are DFQATT and SNEGSKA (reference sequence). For the CDR3, the DNA is TGCAGTGCTAGAGAGGCAGGGGGCGAACCCTACTATGGCTACACCTTC. The encoded protein is CSAREAGGEPYYGYTF.

V and J are TRBV19 and TRBJ2-5; D is ambiguous. This CDR3 has 13 amino acids. Trimming stripped 5 bases from V and 3 bases from J, with 10 bases between. In germline, CDR1 is LNHDA, CDR2 SQIVND (reference sequence). CDR3 sequence (DNA): TGTGCCAGTAGTCTGAACACTGAAGAGACCCAGTACTTC. Amino acids: CASSLNTEETQYF.

Only a few counts were recorded for this clonotype. The chain recombines TRBV12-3 or TRBV12-4 with TRBJ2-3; D remains unclear. This CDR3 region has 12 residues. V lost 3 bases, J lost 10 bases, and 11 bases lay in between. The CDR3 spells CASSFYVDAQYF. In DNA, the CDR3 is TGTGCCAGCAGTTTCTATGTCGATGCGCAGTATTTT.

V and J are TRBV4-3 and TRBJ2-4, with D tentatively TRBD1 or TRBD2 (5 bases each). Trimming removed 1 base at V and 5 bases at J, with 12 bases between. This CDR3 is built from 15 residues. Germline CDR1 LGHNA, CDR2 YSLEER. Written as DNA, the CDR3 is TGCGCCAGCAGCCAAGGGGCACCGGGGCAAAACATTCAGTACTTC. It is translated as CASSQGAPGQNIQYF.

The V call is TRBV30, the J call TRBJ1-2; TRBD1 might be the D (5 bases). The CDR3 runs to 13 residues. Trimming removed 4 bases at V and 6 bases at J, with 15 bases between. Per germline, CDR1 GTSNPN and CDR2 SVGIG (reference sequence). In DNA, the CDR3 is TGTGCCTGGACCGGGACGGTGGGGAATGGCTACACCTTC. Its protein is CAWTGTVGNGYTF.